These 2 T cell receptor beta chains came from one sample sequenced in a study of T cell responses to AZD1222 COVID-19 vaccine. Assay: immunoSEQ multiplex PCR; the TCRdb copy retains only in-frame clones and omits some. Among under 95,000 clones, roughly nine tenths were seen once, and the ten largest hold about 1.3%. Sequenced here: peripheral blood, sampled 28 days after the second AZD1222 dose. These receptors all stem from an adult who received the AZD1222 COVID-19 vaccine.

The table lists this clone with a count of one. The chain joins TRBV6-5 to TRBJ2-7, with 7 bases identical to TRBD1. The CDR3 length is 14 residues. Germline CDR1 reads MNHEY; CDR2 reads SVGAGI. With V trimmed by 5 bases and J by 3 bases, 7 bases remained unmatched. CDR3 sequence (DNA): TGTGCCAGCAGTATGACAGGGCTTAACTACGAGCAGTACTTC. This sequence encodes CASSMTGLNYEQYF.

The chain uses TRBV11-1 and TRBJ2-3; D perhaps matches TRBD2 (6 bases). Germline CDR1 SGHAT, CDR2 FQDESV (reference sequence). Trimming stripped 5 bases from V and 7 bases from J, with 16 bases between. The CDR3 runs 14 residues. The CDR3: CASSLTPSDNTQYF. The CDR3 DNA reads TGTGCCAGCAGCCTCACCCCTAGCGACAATACGCAGTATTTT. Based on the CDR3 plus reference TRBV11-1 and TRBJ2-3, the full variable domain is EAEVAQSPRYKITEKSQAVAFWCDPISGHATLYWYRQILGQGPELLVQFQDESVVDDSQLPKDRFSAERLKGVDSTLKIQPAELGDSAMYLCASSLTPSDNTQYFGPGTRLTVL.